This entry features one T cell receptor beta chain sequence. Germline loops: CDR1 MNHEY, CDR2 SVGAGI. The ends were cut back, 4 bases at V and 2 bases at J, with 12 bases in the middle. The CDR3 is 14 amino acids. The data stem from a study of beta chain features in type 1 diabetes. Study-wide background: Patients were similar to healthy donors in age and gender (as well as in cell yields).

All of the isolated RNA was reverse transcribed, so expressed TCRB transcripts were sequenced. Clones were sequenced by immunoSEQ multiplex PCR, and TCRdb holds only the in-frame ones, with some missing. The sample records about 900,000 clones, roughly a sixth being singletons. V and J are TRBV6-5 and TRBJ2-7; a weak D match, TRBD1 (6 bases). What was sequenced was naive CD4+ T cells from blood. The TCR comes from a woman younger than 35 in good health. Here the CDR3 DNA reads TGTGCCAGCAGTTCCCGGGACACAGCCTACGAGCAGTACTTC. It encodes CASSSRDTAYEQYF.